This T cell receptor beta chain emerged from a study of blood T cell repertoires in COVID-19. Whole-study context: The study drew acute and convalescent COVID-19 samples from the United States, Italy and Spain. In each case, the material was cDNA or gDNA derived from T cells, B-cell-depleted T cells, or PBMCs.

This clone was seen ten or more times. As originally analysed: Amplification with reference gene primers provided the estimates of nucleated cell counts. TCRdb's table, derived via immunoSEQ multiplex PCR, lists solely in-frame clones and lacks some. For V, J and clone size, that table is used; D and trimming come from the DNA. Here the sample spans a few hundred thousand clones, approximately 78% being singletons. The sequenced sample consisted of peripheral blood. The receptor was isolated from a young woman with acute or convalescent COVID-19.

Here the CDR3 reads CASSLGGTNEKLFF. In DNA, the CDR3 is TGCGCCAGCAGCTTGGGAGGGACTAATGAAAAACTGTTTTTT. V usage is TRBV5-1 and J usage is TRBJ1-4; D gene unclear. The CDR3 has 14 residues. Germline CDR1 and CDR2: SGHRS and YFSETQ. V dropped 0 bases and J dropped 2 bases, with 5 bases sitting between them.